This paragraph reports one T cell receptor beta chain. Its antigen target is currently unknown. Nothing much larger sits one base from this clone, and base qualities are not available. This sample is part of a study of blood T cell repertoires in COVID-19 (TCRdb year 2020). Some background on the complete study: Samples from collaborators originated in the United States, Italy and Spain and spanned both the acute and convalescent phases of COVID-19. The dataset comprised deeply sampled blood TCRbeta repertoires from subjects exposed to, actively infected with, or recovered from COVID-19. The samples were drawn from the first 160 participants of the ongoing ImmuneRACE study and from 950 to 1,500 subjects provided by 6 global collaborators. The repertoires were made available in a free public database intended to serve as a resource for research on the immune response to SARS-CoV-2. The prospective study material was composed of cDNA or gDNA derived from T cells, B-cell-depleted T cells, or PBMCs. The sample metadata nearly always contained a de-identified subject ID, COVID-19 status, age in years and sex. Where available, HLA class I and class II types were taken from metadata supplied by the sample provider and were not determined by assay-based typing. The full study reports these points: The quantity of clinical and demographic metadata differed by source and by participant and was supplied without curation.

TCRbeta CDR3 regions were amplified from genomic DNA by means of the immunoSEQ Assay, a bias-controlled multiplex PCR. The authors processed their data as follows. Nucleated cell counts per sample were estimated from amplification of reference gene primers within the assay. To quantify the absolute abundance of each unique TCRbeta CDR3 rearrangement, sequence reads were collapsed and filtered. For each sample, productive Simpson clonality was calculated as the square root of Simpson's diversity index over productive rearrangements. In its TCRdb copy, this immuneACCESS table keeps in-frame sequences only and misses some clones. Where compared with another copy, unresolved V genes explain less than half of these, and the others have no known cause. V and J calls and clone size are given by that table; D and trimming were obtained from the DNA. The sample profile shows more than 140,000 clones; about 86% of them were found once. The ten top clones hold about 8% of the sample.

There are 15 amino acids in the CDR3, from cysteine to phenylalanine inclusive. The only DNA kept is the CDR3, 45 bases in frame from the first base. Trimmed from V: 3 bases; trimmed from J: 11 bases; junction bases lacking a gene match: 15. From a lookup of the germline V gene, CDR1 and CDR2 are MGHRA and YSYEKL. Collaborating institutions collected whole blood in K2EDTA tubes following their own protocols. Collaborator samples were shipped for TCRbeta analysis as frozen whole blood, isolated PBMCs, or DNA extracted from either sample type. The sequenced sample was peripheral blood. Rearrangement joined TRBV4-1 to TRBJ1-1; 7 nucleotides in the junction match TRBD1. The receptor's source is a woman aged 55-69 years with acute or convalescent COVID-19. The DNA sequence follows: TGCGCCAGCAGCCAGACACAGGGGCAGGACTCTTGGGCTTTCTTT. Translated, this gives CASSQTQGQDSWAFF.